This is a list of T cell receptor beta chains from one sample in a study of blood T cell repertoires in COVID-19. The table came from immunoSEQ multiplex PCR; TCRdb's copy has only in-frame clones and leaves some out. Of roughly 100,000 clones listed, 85% are singletons. The sample comprised peripheral blood. All receptors derive from a middle-aged man with acute or convalescent COVID-19. The CDR3 runs from the conserved cysteine through the conserved F or W. The order of the fields is clone size, J gene, D gene, V gene, CDR3 DNA, CDR3 protein. D genes are given only for firm matches. The size of a clone is reported for some rows only, either as once, few or many, or as a class for expanded clones.

clone size: few
J gene: TRBJ2-3
D gene: .
V gene: TRBV5-1
CDR3 DNA: TGCGCCAGCAGGGAGATGGCCCGGGATACGCAGTATTTT
CDR3 protein: CASREMARDTQYF

clone size: .
J gene: TRBJ2-2
D gene: TRBD1
V gene: TRBV18
CDR3 DNA: TGTGCCAGCTCACCAAGACAGGGGGCGCTTCGCGGTCTAAGCACCACCACCGGGGAGCTGTTTTTT
CDR3 protein: CASSPRQGALRGLSTTTGELFF

clone size: .
J gene: TRBJ2-7
D gene: .
V gene: TRBV30
CDR3 DNA: TGTGCCTGTGGGGCCTGGTTATACTCCTACGAGCAGTACTTC
CDR3 protein: CACGAWLYSYEQYF

clone size: .
J gene: TRBJ2-7
D gene: .
V gene: TRBV9
CDR3 DNA: TGTGCCAGCAGCGTAAGCGGAGGGCTCGAGCAGTACTTC
CDR3 protein: CASSVSGGLEQYF

clone size: .
J gene: TRBJ1-2
D gene: TRBD1
V gene: TRBV2
CDR3 DNA: TGTGCCAGCAGGACAGGGGAGCTTTTGGGCTACACCTTC
CDR3 protein: CASRTGELLGYTF

clone size: .
J gene: TRBJ2-2
D gene: TRBD1
V gene: TRBV28
CDR3 DNA: TGTGCCAGCAGTAACCCCGGGACAGGGGCAACCGGGGAGCTGTTTTTT
CDR3 protein: CASSNPGTGATGELFF

clone size: .
J gene: TRBJ2-7
D gene: .
V gene: TRBV27
CDR3 DNA: TGTGCCAGCAGTTTTTGGGACACTGTCGGCGAGCAGTACTTC
CDR3 protein: CASSFWDTVGEQYF

clone size: .
J gene: TRBJ1-5
D gene: TRBD1
V gene: TRBV18
CDR3 DNA: TGTGCCAGCTCTCAAGGACAGGGGAGGAATCAGCCCCAGCATTTT
CDR3 protein: CASSQGQGRNQPQHF

clone size: .
J gene: TRBJ1-4
D gene: .
V gene: TRBV4-1
CDR3 DNA: TGCGCCAGCAGCCAAGATGGGACACAAGACGAAAAACTGTTTTTT
CDR3 protein: CASSQDGTQDEKLFF

clone size: .
J gene: TRBJ1-2
D gene: TRBD1
V gene: TRBV25-1
CDR3 DNA: TGTGCCAGCAGAGGTACAGCCGGGACAGACTATGGCTACACCTTC
CDR3 protein: CASRGTAGTDYGYTF

clone size: .
J gene: TRBJ1-1
D gene: TRBD1
V gene: TRBV7-6
CDR3 DNA: TGTGCCAGCAGCCCACCCGGGACAGGGGGAGGTGAAGCTTTCTTT
CDR3 protein: CASSPPGTGGGEAFF

clone size: .
J gene: TRBJ1-6
D gene: .
V gene: TRBV19
CDR3 DNA: TGTGCCACCCAACCAGGGTTGAATAATTCACCCCTCCACTTT
CDR3 protein: CATQPGLNNSPLHF

clone size: .
J gene: TRBJ1-2
D gene: TRBD1
V gene: TRBV9
CDR3 DNA: TGTGCCAGCAGCGTAGGAACTGAGGGGGCTGGTGGCTACACCTTC
CDR3 protein: CASSVGTEGAGGYTF

clone size: .
J gene: TRBJ2-4
D gene: TRBD1
V gene: TRBV19
CDR3 DNA: TGTGCCAGTAGTATCCGGGAATCCGGGACAGAACACATTCAGTACTTC
CDR3 protein: CASSIRESGTEHIQYF

clone size: few
J gene: TRBJ1-6
D gene: .
V gene: TRBV27
CDR3 DNA: TGTGCCAGCAGTTTACGCATTAGAAATTCACCCCTCCACTTT
CDR3 protein: CASSLRIRNSPLHF

clone size: .
J gene: TRBJ2-1
D gene: .
V gene: TRBV24-1
CDR3 DNA: TGTGCCACCAGTGGAGGCAGAAACAACTACAATGAGCAGTTCTTC
CDR3 protein: CATSGGRNNYNEQFF

clone size: .
J gene: TRBJ2-3
D gene: TRBD1
V gene: TRBV7-3
CDR3 DNA: TGTGCCAGCAGCCCCGGACAGGGTACAGATACGCAGTATTTT
CDR3 protein: CASSPGQGTDTQYF

clone size: .
J gene: TRBJ1-6
D gene: .
V gene: TRBV19
CDR3 DNA: TGTGCCAGTAGAACAGCCGACCTTTCACCCCTCCACTTT
CDR3 protein: CASRTADLSPLHF

clone size: .
J gene: TRBJ2-2
D gene: .
V gene: TRBV28
CDR3 DNA: TGTGCCAGCAGTTTATGGCAGGAAAAAACCGGGGAGCTGTTTTTT
CDR3 protein: CASSLWQEKTGELFF

clone size: .
J gene: TRBJ2-7
D gene: TRBD1
V gene: TRBV2
CDR3 DNA: TGTGCCAGCAGCCCAAACAGGGACAGGGAATACGAGCAGTACTTC
CDR3 protein: CASSPNRDREYEQYF

clone size: .
J gene: TRBJ2-7
D gene: .
V gene: TRBV29-1
CDR3 DNA: TGCAGCGTTGAAATCCGGGGGTCCCCCTACGAGCAGTACTTC
CDR3 protein: CSVEIRGSPYEQYF

clone size: .
J gene: TRBJ1-1
D gene: TRBD1
V gene: TRBV5-1
CDR3 DNA: TGCGCCAGCACGGGACCCGGGACAGGCGTTGAAGCTTTCTTT
CDR3 protein: CASTGPGTGVEAFF

clone size: .
J gene: TRBJ2-1
D gene: .
V gene: TRBV4-1
CDR3 DNA: TGCGCCAGCAGCCAAGACATTAATGGGGGGGCTGAGCAGTTCTTC
CDR3 protein: CASSQDINGGAEQFF

clone size: .
J gene: TRBJ1-5
D gene: .
V gene: TRBV19
CDR3 DNA: TGTGCCAGTAGTATTGAGGGGGACAATCAGCCCCAGCATTTT
CDR3 protein: CASSIEGDNQPQHF

clone size: .
J gene: TRBJ2-1
D gene: TRBD1
V gene: TRBV11-2
CDR3 DNA: TGTGCCAGCAGCTCGGGGGTGGACAGGGGGCTGTGGAATGAGCAGTTCTTC
CDR3 protein: CASSSGVDRGLWNEQFF